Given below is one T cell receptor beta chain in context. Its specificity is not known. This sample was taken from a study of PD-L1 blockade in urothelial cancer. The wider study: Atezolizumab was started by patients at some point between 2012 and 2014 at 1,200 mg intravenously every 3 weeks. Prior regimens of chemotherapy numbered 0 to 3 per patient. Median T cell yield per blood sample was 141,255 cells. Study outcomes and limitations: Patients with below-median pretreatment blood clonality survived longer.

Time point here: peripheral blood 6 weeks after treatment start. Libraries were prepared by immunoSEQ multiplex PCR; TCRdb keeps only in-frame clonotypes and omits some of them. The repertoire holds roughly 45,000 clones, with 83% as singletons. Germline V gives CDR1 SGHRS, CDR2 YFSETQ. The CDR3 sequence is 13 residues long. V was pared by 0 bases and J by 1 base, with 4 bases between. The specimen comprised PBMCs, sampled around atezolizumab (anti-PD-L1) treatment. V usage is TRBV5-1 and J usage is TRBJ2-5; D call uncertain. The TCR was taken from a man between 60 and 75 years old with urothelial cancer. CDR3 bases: TGCGCCAGCAGCTTGGCCAGCCAAGAGACCCAGTACTTC. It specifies CASSLASQETQYF.